The next 19 T cell receptor beta chains were all read from a single sample in a study of T cells in Graves' hyperthyroidism and ophthalmopathy. Regions amplified from RNA transcripts were the TCR beta CDR3 regions. Initially, a first-round RT-PCR of the TCR CDR3 employed the HTBI primer set. TCRdb reprocessed the multiplex PCR reads via MiXCR and lists one record per CDR3 protein. Altogether a few hundred thousand distinct CDR3 sequences are present, 25% being singletons, with the ten largest covering about 73%. The specimen was blood. The source of these receptors is a man in his fifties or sixties with Graves' hyperthyroidism.

The chain combines TRBV11-3 with TRBJ1-6, with D unresolved. This CDR3 comprises 15 residues. The V end lost 2 bases, the J end lost 13 bases, and 18 bases lay between the germline ends. Germline V lookup: CDR1 SGHNT, CDR2 YENEEA. The CDR3, as DNA: TGTGCCAGCAGCTTATCCCGGGCTCGTAAGTCGCCCCTCCACTTT. This translates into CASSLSRARKSPLHF.

The CDR3 reads CASSFTGTSGRGTQYF. The CDR3 nucleotides are TGTGCCAGCAGCTTCACCGGGACTAGCGGGAGAGGGACGCAGTATTTT. The chain has TRBV5-6 and TRBJ2-3; 14 nucleotides align to TRBD2. CDR1 and CDR2 (germline): SGHDT, YYEEEE. The CDR3 runs to 16 residues. V lost 2 bases and J lost 9; bases outside the gene matches: 8.

This clonotype was observed a handful of times. This chain connects TRBV25-1 to TRBJ2-1; D might be TRBD1 (6 bases). The CDR3 totals 13 residues. Germline-derived CDR1 and CDR2 are MGHDK and SYGVNS. The V end lost 2 bases, the J end lost 9 bases, and 11 bases lay between the germline ends. CDR3 nucleotide sequence: TGTGCCAGCAGTGAAGCAGGGGCAGGTGAGCAGTTCTTC. Translating it yields CASSEAGAGEQFF.

This clonotype was seen a few times. This rearrangement joins TRBV19 to TRBJ2-1; 8 bases map to TRBD2. This CDR3 is 14 amino acids long. CDR1 and CDR2 from the germline V gene are LNHDA and SQIVND (reference sequence). Trimming at V came to 3 bases and at J to 3 bases, leaving 1 base not matched to a gene. In DNA, the CDR3 is TGTGCCAGTAGTATGGCGGGGGGCTACAATGAGCAGTTCTTC. Translating gives CASSMAGGYNEQFF.

In its sample, this clonotype was seen many times. The gene calls are TRBV18 and TRBJ2-5, with 7 nucleotides matching TRBD2. Germline V gene lookup returns CDR1 KGHSH and CDR2 LQKENI. V dropped 5 bases and J dropped 3; count of bases not matched to a gene: 6. The CDR3 sequence is 14 residues long. Here the CDR3 DNA reads TGTGCCAGCTCATCCACTAGCGAGGAAGAGACCCAGTACTTC. This sequence encodes CASSSTSEEETQYF.

The genes are TRBV19 and TRBJ2-2, with 7 bases aligning to TRBD2. The CDR3 contains 16 residues. Germline trimming cut 8 bases from V and 5 bases from J; bases unmatched to any gene: 14. The germline CDR1 and CDR2 sequences are LNHDA and SQIVND (reference sequence). The CDR3 DNA reads as TGTGCCAGTTTCCTCGTAGGCGGGAGCGGGACCGGGGAGCTGTTTTTT. It is translated as CASFLVGGSGTGELFF.

This clonotype was observed a few times. The chain is built from TRBV11-1 and TRBJ2-3; 11 bases match TRBD2. The germline gives CDR1 SGHAT, CDR2 FQDESV (reference sequence). J lost 0 bases, V lost 4 bases, and 6 bases had no gene match. CDR3 length equals 17 residues. The CDR3 DNA sequence: TGTGCCAGCAGCTCCCGGGGGACTAGCGGTAGCACAGATACGCAGTATTTT. This gives the protein CASSSRGTSGSTDTQYF.

The chain employs TRBV20-1 and TRBJ2-7; possibly TRBD2 for D (5 bases). Germline CDR1 reads DFQATT; CDR2 reads SNEGSKA (reference sequence). The CDR3 sequence is 15 residues long. With 0 bases removed from V and 0 bases from J, the gap between germline ends came to 12 bases. DNA for the CDR3: TGCAGTGCTAGAGATCTAGCCGATAGCTCCTACGAGCAGTACTTC. Protein sequence: CSARDLADSSYEQYF.

This sequence joins TRBV5-5 and TRBJ1-1, with a weak D call TRBD1 (5 bases). The CDR3 totals 14 residues. Germline V lookup: CDR1 SGHKS, CDR2 YYEKEE (reference sequence). Trimming removed 1 base from V and 7 bases from J, with 14 bases in between. CDR3 sequence reads: CASSLQVDRSEAFF. The DNA for the CDR3 is TGTGCCAGCAGCTTGCAAGTAGACAGAAGTGAAGCTTTCTTT.

The chain is built from TRBV27 and TRBJ2-1, with 7 positions matching TRBD2. V trimming: 2 bases; J trimming: 6 bases; junction bases outside the gene matches: 4. This CDR3 has 14 amino acids. Germline V CDR1 and CDR2: MNHEY, SMNVEV (reference sequence). CDR3 residues: CASSLGVAGNEQFF. CDR3 DNA: TGTGCCAGCAGTTTAGGGGTAGCGGGCAATGAGCAGTTCTTC.

The rearrangement joins TRBV19 to TRBJ2-7; D may be TRBD1 (5 bases). Per germline, CDR1 LNHDA and CDR2 SQIVND (reference sequence). The length of the CDR3 is 15 residues. V lost 5 bases, J lost 1 base, and 15 bases lay in between. CDR3 sequence: CASSGNGALSYEQYF. CDR3 nucleotides: TGTGCCAGTAGTGGCAATGGGGCACTTTCCTACGAGCAGTACTTC. The full variable domain, in which reference TRBV19 and TRBJ2-7 provide the parts outside the CDR3, is DGGITQSPKYLFRKEGQNVTLSCEQNLNHDAMYWYRQDPGQGLRLIYYSQIVNDFQKGDIAEGYSVSREKKESFPLTVTSAQKNPTAFYLCASSGNGALSYEQYFGPGTRLTVT.

This sequence joins TRBV20-1 and TRBJ1-1; the D gene is possibly TRBD1 (6 bases). Germline V gene data show CDR1 as DFQATT and CDR2 as SNEGSKA (reference sequence). The CDR3 is 13 residues long. Trimming removed 5 bases from V and 5 bases from J, with 15 bases in between. The CDR3 DNA sequence: TGCAGTGCTTTTGGGCCCCAGGGGACTGAAGCTTTCTTT. This translates into CSAFGPQGTEAFF.

Note on this clonotype: This may arise from a read error, as a much more abundant clone is one base away. The chain uses TRBV2 and TRBJ2-1; D remains ambiguous. The CDR3 length is 14 residues. Germline loops: CDR1 SNHLY, CDR2 FYNNEI. CDR3 region: CASSRREGYNEQSF. The CDR3 DNA is TGTGCCAGCAGCAGGAGAGAAGGGTACAATGAGCAGTCCTTC.

The CDR3, as DNA: TGCGCCAGCAGCGACGGGGACTTCAGGTATGAGCAGTTCTTC. Translating gives CASSDGDFRYEQFF. This rearrangement joins TRBV5-1 to TRBJ2-1; D possibly corresponds to TRBD2 (6 bases). Trimming shortened V by 4 bases and J by 8 bases, and 16 bases separated the two germline ends. The CDR3 extends over 14 amino acids. In germline, CDR1 is SGHRS, CDR2 YFSETQ.

The V gene is TRBV10-2, the J gene TRBJ2-1; D is perhaps TRBD1 or TRBD2 (5 bases each). V lost 2 bases, J lost 3 bases, and 11 bases lay in between. Germline V CDR1 and CDR2: WSHSY, SAAADI. The CDR3 sequence is 15 residues long. The CDR3 spells CASSERGIVYNEQFF. CDR3 sequence (DNA): TGCGCCAGCAGTGAGCGGGGCATAGTCTACAATGAGCAGTTCTTC.

This clonotype was seen a handful of times. The chain joins TRBV7-3 to TRBJ1-1; no firm D call. This CDR3 is built from 13 residues. Germline V CDR1 and CDR2: SGHTA, FQGTGA. V was clipped by 4 bases and J by 0 bases, with 6 bases between them. CDR3 nucleotide sequence: TGTGCCAGCAGCTCTAAAATGAACACTGAAGCTTTCTTT. Its translation is CASSSKMNTEAFF.

Ten or more counts support this clonotype. CDR3 residues: CASTDYNEQFF. The CDR3 nucleotides are TGTGCCAGCACCGACTACAATGAGCAGTTCTTC. V gene TRBV2 combines with J gene TRBJ2-1; D remains unclear. Trimming cost V 7 bases and J 3 bases, with 4 bases left between them. CDR3 length: 11 residues. Germline CDR1 is SNHLY and CDR2 is FYNNEI.

This clonotype has just a few counts. The chain joins TRBV11-3 to TRBJ2-5, with D perhaps TRBD1 (6 bases). There are 15 residues in the CDR3. Trimming took off 5 bases at V and 5 bases at J, with 18 bases between the two ends. The germline V gene has CDR1 SGHNT and CDR2 YENEEA. CDR3 region: CASSHRDTRRETQYF. The CDR3 nucleotides read TGTGCCAGCAGCCACCGGGACACTCGGAGGGAGACCCAGTACTTC.

The V gene is TRBV7-3, the J gene TRBJ2-1; 7 bases line up with TRBD2. Trimming cost V 4 bases and J 0 bases; bases outside gene matches: 3. CDR3 length: 15 residues. Germline V lookup: CDR1 SGHTA, CDR2 FQGTGA. CDR3 in amino acids: CASSSGTNSYNEQFF. CDR3 DNA: TGTGCCAGCAGCTCCGGGACTAACTCCTACAATGAGCAGTTCTTC.